Below, 30 T cell receptor beta chains from the same sample are listed, as sequenced in a study of blood T cell repertoires in COVID-19 (dated by TCRdb to the early 2020s). Receptors were amplified or captured by the immunoSEQ multiplex PCR assay. TCRdb retrieved this table from immuneACCESS and kept in-frame rearrangements only. Not all clones are present; in checked studies, unresolved V genes account for under half, and no reason is known for the remainder. This sample has over 250,000 clones in its table, and over 75% of those were observed once. The ten most abundant clones make up about 14% of the sample. Material: peripheral blood. The receptors were sampled from a human donor in a cohort sampled during active COVID-19.

The V call is TRBV11-3, the J call TRBJ2-1; 16 bases align to TRBD2. Germline V gene sequence: CDR1 SGHNT, CDR2 YENEEA. The V segment lost 4 bases and the J segment 13 bases; nucleotides outside the gene matches: 7. The CDR3 totals 15 residues. The CDR3 here is CASSSGLAGGASQFF. Here the CDR3 DNA reads TGTGCCAGCAGCTCGGGACTAGCGGGGGGGGCCTCCCAGTTCTTC. Full variable domain (rest looked up from reference TRBV11-3 and TRBJ2-1): EAGVVQSPRYKIIEKKQPVAFWCNPISGHNTLYWYLQNLGQGPELLIRYENEEAVDDSQLPKDRFSAERLKGVDSTLKIQPAELGDSAVYLCASSSGLAGGASQFFGPGTRLTVL.

The chain combines TRBV6-5 with TRBJ2-7; D is possibly TRBD1 (5 bases). This CDR3 has 15 residues. The V gene lost 6 bases and the J gene lost 2 bases, with 17 bases spanning the gap. Germline V gene lookup returns CDR1 MNHEY and CDR2 SVGAGI. As DNA, the CDR3 is TGTGCCAGCAGGAAAGGGGCGGCCCCCACCTACGAGCAGTACTTC. Protein product: CASRKGAAPTYEQYF.

This chain links TRBV3-1 (or the pseudogene TRBV3-2) with TRBJ2-3; D possibly corresponds to TRBD1 (5 bases). Trimming left V 4 bases short and J 4 bases short, with 9 bases between. The length of the CDR3 is 13 residues. Germline V gene sequence: CDR1 LGHDT, CDR2 YNNKEL (reference sequence). Here the CDR3 DNA reads TGTGCCAGCAGCCTGCAGGGCGCAGATACGCAGTATTTT. Amino acid sequence: CASSLQGADTQYF.

V and J are TRBV9 and TRBJ2-3, with 11 bases identical to TRBD2. V gave up 3 bases and J gave up 1 base; unmatched junction bases: 10. The germline V gene encodes CDR1 SGDLS and CDR2 YYNGEE. The CDR3 spans 18 residues. The CDR3 region is CASSAGTSGLGGTDTQYF. The CDR3 nucleotides are TGTGCCAGCAGCGCCGGGACTAGCGGACTAGGGGGCACAGATACGCAGTATTTT.

This clone showed up just a few times. This chain links TRBV5-1 with TRBJ1-3, with D perhaps matching TRBD1 (6 bases). CDR1 is SGHRS, CDR2 YFSETQ, per germline. The CDR3 sequence is 18 residues long. Trimming removed 0 bases from V and 3 bases from J, with 19 bases in between. The CDR3: CASSLGTGHSFLGNTIYF. DNA for the CDR3: TGCGCCAGCAGCTTGGGGACGGGACACTCATTTCTTGGAAACACCATATATTTT.

This clone was counted a single time. The chain combines TRBV27 with TRBJ1-5, with D unclear. V lost 0 bases to trimming and J lost 9 bases, with 12 bases between them. Germline lookup yields CDR1 MNHEY and CDR2 SMNVEV (reference sequence). CDR3 length equals 14 residues. The CDR3 DNA reads TGTGCCAGCAGTTTATCCCCGGGGATAGGGCCCCAGCATTTT. Amino acid sequence: CASSLSPGIGPQHF.

The CDR3, as DNA: TGTGCCAGCAGCTTGGTTCGTGAGCAGTACTTC. Protein sequence: CASSLVREQYF. This chain uses TRBV5-6 with TRBJ2-7; D remains unclear. Between the trimmed V and J ends, which lost 0 bases and 7 bases, there was a span of 5 bases. This CDR3 has 11 residues. Germline assignment: CDR1 SGHDT and CDR2 YYEEEE.

In this sample, this clone turned up once. The chain couples TRBV6-1 to TRBJ2-5; 8 nucleotides align to TRBD2. The germline CDR1 and CDR2 sequences are MNHNS and SASEGT. V was pared by 1 base and J by 4 bases, with 5 bases of the junction left unmatched. The CDR3 has 15 residues. The CDR3, as DNA: TGTGCCAGCAGTGAAGACGGGAGGGCGGGAGAGACCCAGTACTTC. Protein sequence: CASSEDGRAGETQYF.

This clone was seen once. It is unclear where the CDR3 begins or ends on the DNA, so no DNA is shown, and the CDR3 is as TCRdb lists it. The chain links TRBV6-2 or TRBV6-3 to TRBJ2-2; the D call of TRBD2 is as the table states it, not checked on the DNA. The V gene's germline CDR1 is MNHEY and CDR2 SVGEGT. Counting both end residues, the CDR3 totals 16 amino acids. The CDR3 protein is CASSSSGLDNTGELFF.

This rearrangement joins TRBV5-1 to TRBJ2-5, with 7 bases identical to TRBD1. This CDR3 has 16 residues. Per germline, CDR1 SGHRS and CDR2 YFSETQ. The trim removed 4 bases at V and 0 bases at J, leaving 9 bases unmatched. The CDR3 sequence: CASSPPGQLYQETQYF. The CDR3 DNA follows: TGCGCCAGCAGCCCACCGGGACAGCTGTACCAAGAGACCCAGTACTTC.

This chain uses TRBV24-1 with TRBJ2-2; D not certain. The CDR3 has 17 residues. Germline CDR1 reads KGHDR; CDR2 reads SFDVKD. V dropped 1 base and J dropped 6 bases, with 17 bases sitting between them. The CDR3 loop reads CATSDFGGSGRPGELFF. The CDR3 nucleotides are TGTGCCACCAGTGATTTCGGTGGAAGTGGGCGACCCGGGGAGCTGTTTTTT.

Details on this clone: Other DNA sequences in this specimen translate into the identical CDR3. The genes are TRBV3-1 (or the pseudogene TRBV3-2) and TRBJ1-4, with a tentative D call TRBD1 (6 bases). The CDR3 totals 15 residues. Trimming pared 1 base from V and 4 bases from J, leaving 10 bases between. Germline lookup yields CDR1 LGHDT and CDR2 YNNKEL (reference sequence). The CDR3 is CASSQGGQFNEKLFF. CDR3 DNA sequence: TGTGCCAGCAGCCAAGGAGGACAGTTTAATGAAAAACTGTTTTTT.

There are a few counts of this clone. The genes are TRBV27 and TRBJ2-1; 7 positions match TRBD2. In germline, CDR1 is MNHEY, CDR2 SMNVEV (reference sequence). The CDR3 sequence is 16 residues long. Trimming at V came to 1 base and at J to 7 bases, leaving 10 bases not matched to a gene. The CDR3 loop is CASSLYGAGVRNEQFF. The DNA of the CDR3 is TGTGCCAGCAGTTTATATGGGGCGGGAGTAAGGAATGAGCAGTTCTTC.

The V call is TRBV19, the J call TRBJ1-5, with TRBD1 matching over 7 bases. The germline CDR1 and CDR2 sequences are LNHDA and SQIVND (reference sequence). This CDR3 has 13 residues. Trimming at V came to 5 bases and at J to 6 bases, leaving 4 bases not matched to a gene. DNA for the CDR3: TGTGCCAGTAGTCAGGGGGAGTTTCAGCCCCAGCATTTT. It yields the protein CASSQGEFQPQHF.

This clone was seen more than once but under ten times. The CDR3 bases are TGTGCCAGCAGCCGCAAACTAAATCCGGACAGAGCCGGGGAGCTGTTTTTT. Translation gives CASSRKLNPDRAGELFF. The J gene is TRBJ2-2, the V gene TRBV7-8; perhaps TRBD1 as D (6 bases). Trimming removed 5 bases at V and 6 bases at J, with 22 bases between. CDR3 length: 17 residues. Per the germline V gene, CDR1 is SGHVS and CDR2 is FQNEAQ.

V usage is TRBV5-6 and J usage is TRBJ2-1; D not resolved. This CDR3 has 14 amino acids. CDR1 is SGHDT and CDR2 is YYEEEE in the germline V gene. Trimming took off 3 bases at V and 0 bases at J, with 7 bases between the two ends. The CDR3 spells CASSSVVSYNEQFF. CDR3 sequence (DNA): TGTGCCAGCAGCTCCGTCGTCTCCTACAATGAGCAGTTCTTC.

A few counts support this clone. The rearrangement joins TRBV6-1 to TRBJ1-5, with a weak D call TRBD1 (5 bases). The CDR3 has 15 amino acids. Trimming removed 3 bases at V and 2 bases at J, with 11 bases between. Germline V gene data show CDR1 as MNHNS and CDR2 as SASEGT. For the CDR3, the DNA is TGTGCCAGCAGTGAGGGGCTTACGGGCAATCAGCCCCAGCATTTT. Its translation is CASSEGLTGNQPQHF.

V and J are TRBV5-8 and TRBJ2-5; D is possibly TRBD2 (5 bases). The CDR3 runs to 13 residues. Germline loops: CDR1 SGHTS, CDR2 YDEGEE. The V end was cut by 4 bases, the J end by 1 base, with 8 bases between. For the CDR3, the DNA is TGTGCCAGCAGCCGAGCGGTCCAAGAGACCCAGTACTTC. Its translation: CASSRAVQETQYF.

The gene calls are TRBV19 and TRBJ2-2; D is undetermined. CDR1 is LNHDA, CDR2 SQIVND, per germline (reference sequence). The V and J ends lost 3 bases and 0 bases respectively, with 8 bases between them. The CDR3 sequence is 15 residues long. The CDR3 reads CASSIHSSNTGELFF. CDR3 nucleotide sequence: TGTGCCAGTAGTATCCACTCCTCGAACACCGGGGAGCTGTTTTTT.

This clone was seen just once. The V call is TRBV5-4, the J call TRBJ1-2; possibly TRBD1 for D (5 bases). In germline, CDR1 is SGHNT, CDR2 YYREEE (reference sequence). The CDR3 loop spans 13 amino acids. Trimming pared 1 base from V and 8 bases from J, leaving 12 bases between. The CDR3 is CASSLRQSQGYTF. The CDR3 DNA reads as TGTGCCAGCAGCTTGAGACAGTCCCAGGGCTACACCTTC.

In its sample, this clone was seen a few times. CDR3 amino acids: CASRAVGGPYNEQFF. In nucleotides, the CDR3 is TGTGCCAGCAGGGCCGTCGGAGGACCTTACAATGAGCAGTTCTTC. The chain couples TRBV9 to TRBJ2-1; D may be TRBD2 (5 bases). V lost 5 bases to trimming and J lost 4 bases, with 16 bases between them. Germline V gives CDR1 SGDLS, CDR2 YYNGEE. The CDR3 runs 15 residues.

The chain couples TRBV5-1 to TRBJ2-3; D perhaps matches TRBD2 (6 bases). Germline values: CDR1 SGHRS, CDR2 YFSETQ. Trimming removed 4 bases from V and 2 bases from J, with 8 bases in between. This CDR3 is built from 13 residues. CDR3 bases: TGCGCCAGCAGCCCGGGAGACACAGATACGCAGTATTTT. Translation: CASSPGDTDTQYF.

J is TRBJ2-1 and V is TRBV7-3, with D perhaps matching TRBD2 (6 bases). Germline V CDR1 and CDR2: SGHTA, FQGTGA. Trimming shortened V by 5 bases and J by 6 bases, and 11 bases separated the two germline ends. The CDR3 is 13 residues long. CDR3 sequence reads: CASSDRLVNEQFF. The CDR3 coding sequence is TGTGCCAGCAGCGACCGACTAGTCAATGAGCAGTTCTTC.

The J gene is TRBJ2-6, the V gene TRBV2; possible D gene TRBD1, 6 bases. Looked up from germline, CDR1 is SNHLY and CDR2 is FYNNEI. V was pared by 6 bases and J by 2 bases, with 8 bases between. The CDR3 has 14 amino acids. The chain's CDR3 is CASRDRPGANVLTF. DNA of the CDR3: TGTGCCAGCAGGGACAGACCTGGGGCCAACGTCCTGACTTTC. The whole variable domain, remainder taken from reference TRBV2 and TRBJ2-6, is EPEVTQTPSHQVTQMGQEVILRCVPISNHLYFYWYRQILGQKVEFLVSFYNNEISEKSEIFDDQFSVERPDGSNFTLKIRSTKLEDSAMYFCASRDRPGANVLTFGAGSRLTVL.

This clone was seen just once. The chain is built from TRBV18 and TRBJ2-3; 8 positions match TRBD2. The CDR3 consists of 16 residues. The germline CDR1 and CDR2 sequences are KGHSH and LQKENI. The junction had 5 bases not matched to a gene; V was cut back by 3 bases and J by 0 bases. CDR3 coding DNA: TGTGCCAGCTCACCTCAGAGCGGGAGCAGCACAGATACGCAGTATTTT. It translates to CASSPQSGSSTDTQYF.

This clone has a single count. The V and J genes are TRBV7-2 and TRBJ1-4; D is uncertain. V was shortened by 5 bases and J by 3 bases, with 13 bases between the two germline ends. The CDR3 totals 15 residues. CDR1 is SGHTA, CDR2 FQGNSA, per germline. CDR3 protein: CASSPFELPNEKLFF. The CDR3 DNA is TGTGCCAGCAGCCCGTTTGAGCTCCCTAATGAAAAACTGTTTTTT. The full variable domain, in which reference TRBV7-2 and TRBJ1-4 provide the parts outside the CDR3, is GAGVSQSPSNKVTEKGKDVELRCDPISGHTALYWYRQSLGQGLEFLIYFQGNSAPDKSGLPSDRFSAERTGGSVSTLTIQRTQQEDSAVYLCASSPFELPNEKLFFGSGTQLSVL.

The J gene is TRBJ1-6, the V gene TRBV6-1, with D unresolved. The germline V gene encodes CDR1 MNHNS and CDR2 SASEGT. The ends were cut back, 2 bases at V and 8 bases at J, with 31 bases in the middle. The CDR3 extends over 21 amino acids. The chain's CDR3 is CASSEFAPSAGSFRPHSPLHF. DNA for the CDR3: TGTGCCAGCAGTGAATTCGCCCCTAGTGCGGGCTCGTTTAGACCTCATTCACCCCTCCACTTT.

V is TRBV19 and J is TRBJ2-3; 7 bases map to TRBD2. The V and J ends lost 6 bases and 5 bases, in that order; junction bases with no gene match: 11. The CDR3 runs 15 residues. The V gene's germline CDR1 is LNHDA and CDR2 SQIVND (reference sequence). CDR3 loop: CASSPLGGREDTQYF. In nucleotides, the CDR3 is TGTGCCAGTAGCCCCCTGGGAGGGAGAGAAGATACGCAGTATTTT.

The V call is TRBV27, the J call TRBJ2-1; TRBD2 might be the D (7 bases). Germline V lookup: CDR1 MNHEY, CDR2 SMNVEV (reference sequence). The CDR3 runs 13 residues. V was clipped by 2 bases and J by 10 bases, with 12 bases between them. In DNA, the CDR3 is TGTGCCAGCAGTTTAGTCGGGGGGCTAGAGCAGTTCTTC. Translating it yields CASSLVGGLEQFF.

The V and J genes are TRBV19 and TRBJ1-2; 7 nucleotides match TRBD1. CDR3 length: 12 residues. With V trimmed by 11 bases and J by 7 bases, 10 bases remained unmatched. The V gene's germline CDR1 is LNHDA and CDR2 SQIVND (reference sequence). The CDR3 loop is CAASDRVGGYTF. CDR3 in DNA: TGTGCCGCCTCCGACAGGGTGGGTGGCTACACCTTC.